This T cell receptor beta chain stems from a study of cytomegalovirus exposure and HLA in healthy donors. Trimming stripped 0 bases from V and 0 bases from J, with 6 bases between. The CDR3 consists of 14 residues. Germline V gives CDR1 SGHNT, CDR2 YYREEE (reference sequence). Method: immunoSEQ multiplex PCR; TCRdb's copy keeps in-frame clones and lacks some. The table records around 250,000 clones, about 90% of them present only once. What was sequenced was PBMCs. The clonotype was recovered from a young woman in good health and CMV-seronegative. The chain carries TRBV5-4 and TRBJ1-2; D not certain. CDR3: CASSLGQANYGYTF. The CDR3 DNA is TGTGCCAGCAGCTTGGGGCAGGCTAACTATGGCTACACCTTC.